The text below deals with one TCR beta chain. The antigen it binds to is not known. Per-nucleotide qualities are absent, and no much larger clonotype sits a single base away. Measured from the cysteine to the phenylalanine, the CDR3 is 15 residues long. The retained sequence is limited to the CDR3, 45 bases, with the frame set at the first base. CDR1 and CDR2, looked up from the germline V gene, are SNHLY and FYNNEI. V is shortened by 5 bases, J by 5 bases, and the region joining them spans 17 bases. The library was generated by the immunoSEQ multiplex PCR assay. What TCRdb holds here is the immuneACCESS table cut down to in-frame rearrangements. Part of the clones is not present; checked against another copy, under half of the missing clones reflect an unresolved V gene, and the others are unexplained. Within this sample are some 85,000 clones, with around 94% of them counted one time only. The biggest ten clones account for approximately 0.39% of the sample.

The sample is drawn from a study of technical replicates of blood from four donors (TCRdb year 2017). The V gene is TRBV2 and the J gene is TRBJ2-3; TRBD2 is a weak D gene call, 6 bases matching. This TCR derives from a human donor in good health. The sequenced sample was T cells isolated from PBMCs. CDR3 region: CASSLPVASEDTQYF. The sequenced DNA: TGTGCCAGCAGTCTTCCCGTGGCTAGCGAAGATACGCAGTATTTT.